What follows are 32 T cell receptor beta chains derived from one specimen sequenced in a study of PD-1 blockade in classical Hodgkin lymphoma (dated by TCRdb to 2020 to 2021). Receptors were amplified or captured by the immunoSEQ multiplex PCR assay. Drawn from immuneACCESS, this table holds only the in-frame rearrangements with V and J called that TCRdb kept. Clones are partly lost; checked studies trace under half to an unresolved V gene and leave the rest unexplained. Here the sample has about 100,000 clones; over 80% occur a single time. More than 9% of the sample goes to the ten largest clones. This specimen's time point label, interpreted: cycle 1 day 1 (C1D1), immediately before nivolumab initiation. Every trial patient had relapsed after autologous stem cell transplantation, and cohorts A, B and C differed in prior brentuximab vedotin exposure. The material sequenced was peripheral blood mononuclear cells (PBMCs), taken at baseline. The receptors here all came from a human donor with classical Hodgkin lymphoma.

The chain employs TRBV5-6 and TRBJ2-1; 9 bases are a match to TRBD2. The CDR3 runs to 18 residues. CDR1 is SGHDT and CDR2 is YYEEEE in the germline V gene. The V segment lost 2 bases and the J segment 0 bases; nucleotides outside the gene matches: 9. CDR3 loop: CASSLAREGLSSYNEQFF. For the CDR3, the DNA is TGTGCCAGCAGCTTAGCGCGGGAGGGCCTCAGCTCCTACAATGAGCAGTTCTTC.

This clone was counted only a few times. This chain uses TRBV2 with TRBJ2-3; no definite D call. V was clipped by 8 bases and J by 0 bases, with 15 bases between them. The CDR3 is made up of 15 amino acids. Germline V gene sequence: CDR1 SNHLY, CDR2 FYNNEI. The CDR3 DNA follows: TGTGCCAGCTATCGTTGGGAATCTAGCACAGATACGCAGTATTTT. The encoded protein is CASYRWESSTDTQYF.

V and J are TRBV7-3 and TRBJ1-1; D is undetermined. Trimming took 5 bases from V and 4 from J, leaving 11 bases between them. The length of the CDR3 is 13 residues. CDR1 is SGHTA and CDR2 is FQGTGA in the germline V gene. CDR3 nucleotide sequence: TGTGCCAGCAGCCTTGAAACGTTCACTGAAGCTTTCTTT. Its translation is CASSLETFTEAFF. Full variable domain (remainder filled in from reference TRBV7-3 and TRBJ1-1): GAGVSQTPSNKVTEKGKYVELRCDPISGHTALYWYRQSLGQGPEFLIYFQGTGAADDSGLPNDRFFAVRPEGSVSTLKIQRTERGDSAVYLCASSLETFTEAFFGQGTRLTVV.

CDR3 residues: CASDRDGYEQYF. The CDR3 DNA is TGTGCCAGTGACCGGGACGGGTACGAGCAGTACTTC. The chain uses TRBV28 and TRBJ2-7; D may correspond to TRBD1 or TRBD2 (5 bases each). The V end was cut by 9 bases, the J end by 4 bases, with 13 bases between. CDR1 MDHEN and CDR2 SYDVKM come from the germline V gene. This CDR3 has 12 residues.

This chain joins TRBV6-1 and TRBJ2-5; D tentatively reads TRBD1 or TRBD2 (5 bases each). The end of the DNA fits TRBJ2-7 better, so the J call may be wrong. The CDR3 has 14 amino acids. Germline lookup yields CDR1 MNHNS and CDR2 SASEGT. CDR3 loop: CASSDPGRLYEQYF. Written as DNA, the CDR3 is TGTGCCAGCAGTGACCCGGGACGACTCTACGAGCAGTACTTC.

V gene TRBV2 combines with J gene TRBJ1-2; D not resolved. V was clipped by 5 bases and J by 4 bases, with 5 bases between them. The CDR3 covers 11 residues. Germline V gene data show CDR1 as SNHLY and CDR2 as FYNNEI. In DNA, the CDR3 is TGTGCCAGCAGTAGGATCTATGGCTACACCTTC. This codes for CASSRIYGYTF. Filled out from reference TRBV2 and TRBJ1-2, the complete variable domain reads EPEVTQTPSHQVTQMGQEVILRCVPISNHLYFYWYRQILGQKVEFLVSFYNNEISEKSEIFDDQFSVERPDGSNFTLKIRSTKLEDSAMYFCASSRIYGYTFGSGTRLTVV.

The CDR3 sequence is CASSVGSGAWEQYF. In nucleotides, the CDR3 is TGTGCCAGCAGCGTAGGAAGTGGGGCTTGGGAGCAGTACTTC. This chain joins TRBV9 and TRBJ2-7, with D tentatively TRBD1 (5 bases). CDR3 size: 14 residues. CDR1 is SGDLS, CDR2 YYNGEE, per germline. Trimming took off 0 bases at V and 7 bases at J, with 14 bases between the two ends.

The chain combines TRBV30 with TRBJ1-1; no definite D call. Per germline, CDR1 GTSNPN and CDR2 SVGIG (reference sequence). The CDR3 loop spans 14 amino acids. V lost 3 bases to trimming and J lost 3 bases, with 14 bases between them. The CDR3 region is CAWSSGERYTEAFF. In nucleotides, the CDR3 is TGTGCCTGGAGCTCTGGGGAGAGATACACTGAAGCTTTCTTT.

The J gene is TRBJ1-4, the V gene TRBV7-9; D not certain. The CDR3 totals 13 residues. Deletions cut 5 bases from V and 8 bases from J, with 12 bases between. Looked up from germline, CDR1 is SEHNR and CDR2 is FQNEAQ (reference sequence). The chain's CDR3 is CASSQLGGEKLFF. The CDR3 nucleotides read TGTGCCAGCAGCCAACTCGGAGGGGAAAAACTGTTTTTT.

This clone turned up a few times. The chain joins TRBV5-1 to TRBJ1-1; D is unclear. Germline lookup yields CDR1 SGHRS and CDR2 YFSETQ. This CDR3 is 14 amino acids long. Trimming removed 0 bases at V and 7 bases at J, with 13 bases between. The CDR3 DNA reads as TGCGCCAGCAGCTTGGGGACGGAGGGAATTGAAGCTTTCTTT. Translating it yields CASSLGTEGIEAFF.

This clone was recorded many times. This sequence joins TRBV13 and TRBJ2-7; TRBD2 matches at 9 bases. This CDR3 is 16 amino acids long. Germline assignment: CDR1 PRHDT and CDR2 FYEKMQ (reference sequence). The ends lost 5 bases at V and 1 base at J; junction bases unmatched: 9. The CDR3 DNA reads TGTGCCAGCAGCCCCTTTAGCGGGAGCCTTTCCTACGAGCAGTACTTC. Protein sequence: CASSPFSGSLSYEQYF. Looking up the rest from reference TRBV13 and TRBJ2-7 gives the full variable domain: AAGVIQSPRHLIKEKRETATLKCYPIPRHDTVYWYQQGPGQDPQFLISFYEKMQSDKGSIPDRFSAQQFSDYHSELNMSSLELGDSALYFCASSPFSGSLSYEQYFGPGTRLTVT.

This chain connects TRBV27 to TRBJ1-6, with 10 bases aligning to TRBD1. CDR1 MNHEY and CDR2 SMNVEV come from the germline V gene (reference sequence). There are 15 residues in the CDR3. Germline trimming cut 6 bases from V and 9 bases from J; bases unmatched to any gene: 8. As DNA, the CDR3 is TGTGCCAGCAGGCGGGGGGGACAGGGGTTTTCACCCCTCCACTTT. Its protein product is CASRRGGQGFSPLHF.

The chain carries TRBV11-3 and TRBJ2-3, with 7 bases identical to TRBD2. The junction had 8 bases not matched to a gene; V was cut back by 1 base and J by 4 bases. CDR3 size: 16 residues. Looked up from germline, CDR1 is SGHNT and CDR2 is YENEEA. This CDR3 reads CASSLGRSGFPDTQYF. In nucleotides, the CDR3 is TGTGCCAGCAGCTTAGGCCGTAGCGGGTTTCCAGATACGCAGTATTTT.

V usage is TRBV6-6 and J usage is TRBJ1-1, with 9 bases that match TRBD1. CDR3 length: 15 amino acids. J was trimmed by 5 bases and V by 5 bases; bases with no gene match: 9. CDR1 is MNHNY and CDR2 is SVGAGI in the germline V gene (reference sequence). The CDR3 here is CASSPGQGEVTEAFF. DNA of the CDR3: TGTGCCAGCAGTCCGGGACAGGGTGAGGTAACTGAAGCTTTCTTT.

The chain uses TRBV10-3 and TRBJ2-6, with D unresolved. Germline V CDR1 and CDR2: ENHRY, SYGVKD. Trimming pared 4 bases from V and 0 bases from J, leaving 10 bases between. This CDR3 spans 16 amino acids. For the CDR3, the DNA is TGTGCCATCAGTGCCAGGCCCCTCTCTGGGGCCAACGTCCTGACTTTC. Its protein product is CAISARPLSGANVLTF.

The CDR3 DNA reads TGTGCCAGCACTACCGGACAGGTCTACGAGCAGTACTTC. Translating gives CASTTGQVYEQYF. The V call is TRBV28, the J call TRBJ2-7, with 7 bases aligning to TRBD1. This CDR3 is 13 amino acids long. With 7 bases clipped from V and 3 bases from J, the junction kept 6 bases outside the gene matches. CDR1 and CDR2 from the germline V gene are MDHEN and SYDVKM.

The CDR3 protein is CASSLEGDYNEQFF. DNA for the CDR3: TGCGCCAGCAGCTTGGAAGGGGACTACAATGAGCAGTTCTTC. The chain couples TRBV5-1 to TRBJ2-1; tentatively, D is TRBD1 (5 bases). V was pared by 0 bases and J by 3 bases, with 7 bases between. The CDR3 is made up of 14 amino acids. CDR1 and CDR2 (germline): SGHRS, YFSETQ.

V is TRBV4-1 and J is TRBJ2-7; no definite D call. V was clipped by 4 bases and J by 3 bases, with 10 bases between them. This CDR3 is 13 amino acids long. CDR1 is MGHRA, CDR2 YSYEKL, per germline. The CDR3 DNA reads as TGCGCCAGCAGCCCCCGGGTTCGCTACGAGCAGTACTTC. Translated, it gives CASSPRVRYEQYF.

The rearrangement joins TRBV4-2 to TRBJ2-3; 7 bases match TRBD2. This CDR3 comprises 15 residues. Germline-derived CDR1 and CDR2 are LGHNA and YNFKEQ. The trim removed 4 bases at V and 3 bases at J, leaving 7 bases unmatched. The CDR3 bases are TGTGCCAGCAGCCTACCGGGACTACTTACAGATACGCAGTATTTT. Its protein product is CASSLPGLLTDTQYF.

This rearrangement joins TRBV18 to TRBJ2-3; 8 nucleotides align to TRBD2. The CDR3 runs 13 residues. The germline V gene has CDR1 KGHSH and CDR2 LQKENI. The V and J ends lost 5 bases and 6 bases, in that order; junction bases with no gene match: 4. The CDR3 loop reads CASSATSGDTQYF. DNA for the CDR3: TGTGCCAGCTCAGCAACTAGCGGTGATACGCAGTATTTT.

The chain joins TRBV5-1 to TRBJ2-1; 7 bases match TRBD2. CDR1 is SGHRS and CDR2 is YFSETQ in the germline V gene. The ends lost 0 bases at V and 7 bases at J; junction bases unmatched: 19. This CDR3 has 19 residues. CDR3 sequence (DNA): TGCGCCAGCAGCTTGGCCTTAGGCGCGGGAGCTCTGATATATAATGAGCAGTTCTTC. This translates into CASSLALGAGALIYNEQFF.

The J gene is TRBJ1-2, the V gene TRBV4-3; D not resolved. This CDR3 contains 15 residues. The germline V gene encodes CDR1 LGHNA and CDR2 YSLEER. V was shortened by 1 base and J by 8 bases, with 17 bases between the two germline ends. In DNA form, the CDR3 reads TGCGCCAGCAGCCAAGGGGGTTTGGCCGAGGGAGGCTACACCTTC. Translating gives CASSQGGLAEGGYTF.

This chain uses TRBV2 with TRBJ1-6; D is undetermined. Germline values: CDR1 SNHLY, CDR2 FYNNEI. Trimming shortened V by 6 bases and J by 8 bases, and 17 bases separated the two germline ends. The CDR3 loop spans 15 amino acids. The CDR3 region is CASSQRRSGDSPLHF. CDR3 nucleotide sequence: TGTGCCAGCAGCCAACGCAGATCTGGTGATTCACCCCTCCACTTT.

This clone showed up just once. The V call is TRBV9, the J call TRBJ2-7; TRBD2 is a possible D gene (6 bases). The CDR3 is made up of 13 amino acids. In germline, CDR1 is SGDLS, CDR2 YYNGEE. The V end was cut by 0 bases, the J end by 5 bases, with 9 bases between. The chain's CDR3 is CASSVVGGDEQYF. The CDR3 DNA is TGTGCCAGCAGCGTAGTAGGAGGGGACGAGCAGTACTTC.

The chain uses TRBV5-1 and TRBJ2-3; tentatively, D is TRBD1 (6 bases). CDR3 length: 15 residues. With 0 bases removed from V and 2 bases from J, the gap between germline ends came to 10 bases. Per germline, CDR1 SGHRS and CDR2 YFSETQ. The CDR3 spells CASSLGGQTTDTQYF. The CDR3 nucleotides are TGCGCCAGCAGCTTGGGTGGACAGACCACAGATACGCAGTATTTT. The variable domain in full, completed from reference TRBV5-1 and TRBJ2-3, reads KAGVTQTPRYLIKTRGQQVTLSCSPISGHRSVSWYQQTPGQGLQFLFEYFSETQRNKGNFPGRFSGRQFSNSRSEMNVSTLELGDSALYLCASSLGGQTTDTQYFGPGTRLTVL.

This clone occurred once. The chain joins TRBV7-3 to TRBJ1-5; D possibly corresponds to TRBD1 (5 bases). The CDR3 contains 13 residues. V lost 5 bases to trimming and J lost 5 bases, with 10 bases between them. CDR1 is SGHTA, CDR2 FQGTGA, per germline. The CDR3 loop is CASSLGPDQPQHF. DNA of the CDR3: TGTGCCAGCAGCCTGGGGCCGGATCAGCCCCAGCATTTT.

The rearrangement joins TRBV2 to TRBJ2-7; 8 positions match TRBD2. This CDR3 spans 16 amino acids. From germline, CDR1 is SNHLY and CDR2 FYNNEI. V dropped 7 bases and J dropped 4; count of bases not matched to a gene: 15. The chain's CDR3 is CASTRGSTGGSYEQYF. Written as DNA, the CDR3 is TGTGCCAGCACCCGCGGGTCCACGGGAGGGTCATACGAGCAGTACTTC.

This clone was found once. This sequence joins TRBV25-1 and TRBJ1-3; no definite D call. Germline V gene lookup returns CDR1 MGHDK and CDR2 SYGVNS. The CDR3 sequence is 13 residues long. V lost 1 base and J lost 4, with 5 bases in between. The CDR3 loop is CASSEFGGNTIYF. CDR3 in DNA: TGTGCCAGCAGTGAATTTGGAGGAAACACCATATATTTT.

The chain is built from TRBV5-6 and TRBJ2-1; D may correspond to TRBD1 or TRBD2 (5 bases each). Germline V gene lookup returns CDR1 SGHDT and CDR2 YYEEEE. V was cut by 0 bases and J by 7 bases, with 14 bases left in between. The CDR3 has 15 residues. CDR3 loop: CASSLAGTASNEQFF. CDR3 nucleotides: TGTGCCAGCAGCTTGGCCGGGACCGCGAGTAATGAGCAGTTCTTC. The whole variable domain, remainder taken from reference TRBV5-6 and TRBJ2-1, is DAGVTQSPTHLIKTRGQQVTLRCSPKSGHDTVSWYQQALGQGPQFIFQYYEEEERQRGNFPDRFSGHQFPNYSSELNVNALLLGDSALYLCASSLAGTASNEQFFGPGTRLTVL.

The chain has TRBV11-2 and TRBJ2-1; TRBD2 aligns across 12 bases. Germline-derived CDR1 and CDR2 are SGHAT and FQNNGV. The CDR3 covers 16 residues. V lost 6 bases and J lost 3; bases outside the gene matches: 6. CDR3 residues: CASRAPGLAGYNEQFF. The DNA for the CDR3 is TGTGCCAGCAGGGCTCCGGGACTAGCGGGCTACAATGAGCAGTTCTTC. Filled out from reference TRBV11-2 and TRBJ2-1, the complete variable domain reads EAGVAQSPRYKIIEKRQSVAFWCNPISGHATLYWYQQILGQGPKLLIQFQNNGVVDDSQLPKDRFSAERLKGVDSTLKIQPAKLEDSAVYLCASRAPGLAGYNEQFFGPGTRLTVL.

This sequence joins TRBV7-9 and TRBJ2-2; the match to TRBD2 covers 13 bases. The CDR3 is 17 residues long. The V gene's germline CDR1 is SEHNR and CDR2 FQNEAQ (reference sequence). The V segment lost 5 bases and the J segment 2 bases; nucleotides outside the gene matches: 5. The CDR3 DNA sequence: TGTGCCAGCAGCATGGGGACTAGCGGGGCTAACACCGGGGAGCTGTTTTTT. Encoded protein: CASSMGTSGANTGELFF.

This chain links TRBV7-2 with TRBJ2-2; a weak D match, TRBD2 (5 bases). V lost 1 base, J lost 5 bases, and 8 bases lay in between. The CDR3 consists of 14 residues. Germline CDR1 reads SGHTA; CDR2 reads FQGNSA. The CDR3 DNA is TGTGCCAGCAGCTTAGTACTAGTGACCGGGGAGCTGTTTTTT. Its translation is CASSLVLVTGELFF.